This T cell receptor beta chain was captured in a study of blood T cell repertoires in COVID-19. The overall study: PBMCs, B-cell-depleted T cells, or T cells provided the cDNA or gDNA that made up the material.

Source study methods: Researchers report that nucleated cell counts were estimated from reference gene primer amplification. Produced via immunoSEQ multiplex PCR; TCRdb's table is partial and in-frame only. Clone size and V and J calls were adopted from that table, with D and trimming inferred from the DNA. The data hold 150,000 to 200,000 clones, with 80% to 95% observed a single time. The CDR3 extends over 14 amino acids. Germline V CDR1 and CDR2: SGHAT, FQNNGV. Between the trimmed V and J ends, which lost 5 bases and 2 bases, there was a span of 12 bases. This clone was counted a single time. This sequence originates from a woman aged 45-65 years with acute or convalescent COVID-19. The sequenced material came from peripheral blood. The V gene is TRBV11-2, the J gene TRBJ1-1; D gene ambiguous. CDR3 DNA: TGTGCCAGCAGCCCATCACCGGGAAACACTGAAGCTTTCTTT. It is translated as CASSPSPGNTEAFF.